This TCR beta chain was captured in a study of blood T cell repertoires in COVID-19 (dated by TCRdb to about 2020). With regard to the full study: Samples covering the acute and convalescent phases of COVID-19 were provided by collaborators in the United States, Italy and Spain. Samples were obtained from the ongoing ImmuneRACE study (first 160 participants) and from over 1,000 subjects provided by 6 global collaborators. A de-identified subject ID, COVID-19 status, age in years and sex were almost always included in the sample metadata. Where available, HLA class I and class II types were obtained from metadata supplied by the sample provider rather than from assay-based typing. The material from the prospective study consisted of cDNA or gDNA derived from T cells, B-cell-depleted T cells, or PBMCs. A freely available public database, intended as a resource for researchers studying the immune response to SARS-CoV-2, is where the repertoires were released. Deeply sampled blood TCRbeta repertoires from subjects exposed to, actively infected with, or recovered from COVID-19 were included in the dataset. Points the paper makes about the study in general: The amount of clinical and demographic metadata varied by source and participant and was provided uncurated.

One collaborating source in Seattle enrolled patients during active infection and followed them longitudinally through the course of disease. Whole blood was collected in K2EDTA tubes by collaborating institutions according to the institutions' own protocols. For TCRbeta analysis, collaborators shipped samples in one of three forms: frozen whole blood, isolated PBMCs, or DNA extracted from either of those sample types. TCRbeta CDR3 regions were amplified from genomic DNA by means of the immunoSEQ Assay, a bias-controlled multiplex PCR. In the paper's pipeline: The number of nucleated cells in each sample was estimated from the amplification of reference gene primers within the assay. To quantify the absolute abundance of each unique TCRbeta CDR3 rearrangement, sequence reads were collapsed and filtered. For each sample, productive Simpson clonality was calculated as the square root of Simpson's diversity index over productive rearrangements. Held by TCRdb, this immuneACCESS table contains in-frame sequences only and omits some clones. Under half of the omission traces to an unresolved V gene where checked; the cause of the rest is unknown. For V, J and clone size, that table is used; D and trimming come from the DNA. In this sample the table shows approximately 440,000 clones, 88% of which occur a single time. Clones ranked in the top ten supply 10% to 15% of the sample.

As for this clone: The target of this receptor is not known. Base quality data are lacking; no much larger clone is found one base away.

As encoded in the germline V gene (reference sequence), CDR1 is GTSNPN while CDR2 is SVGIG. CDR3 length: 13 amino acids, cysteine to phenylalanine. Only the CDR3 DNA stays, 39 bases, in frame from base 1. For this chain, trimming is 7 bases at the V end and 1 base at the J end, and the number of junction bases without a gene match is 5. The chain couples TRBV30 to TRBJ2-7, with TRBD1 matching 9 junction bases. The sequencing input was peripheral blood. The source is a woman aged 50 to 60 with COVID-19, enrolled during active disease. The CDR3 is CAFDRGNSYEQYF. The nucleotides are TGTGCCTTTGACAGGGGGAATTCCTACGAGCAGTACTTC.